A single sample gave rise to the 11 T cell receptor beta chains below, sequenced in a study of spatial heterogeneity in lung cancer. A single record per CDR3 protein comes from TCRdb applying MiXCR to the 5' RACE reads. The sample shows over 75,000 distinct CDR3 sequences, approximately 21% of them seen only once. Time point: sample taken at primary tumor resection. Frozen PBMC, nontumor lung or tumor provided whole RNA, which was sequenced unsorted. Sample: PBMCs, taken at surgery. These receptors all stem from a male donor with early-stage non-small cell lung cancer.

The gene calls are TRBV5-6 and TRBJ2-7; no reliable D call. The CDR3 is 15 amino acids. Trimming removed 4 bases at V and 7 bases at J, with 21 bases between. Germline V gene lookup returns CDR1 SGHDT and CDR2 YYEEEE. The CDR3 coding sequence is TGTGCCAGCAGCCCGAGTGCAGGTCTTCTAGGGGAGCAGTACTTC. This encodes CASSPSAGLLGEQYF.

The chain couples TRBV11-2 to TRBJ2-1; D may be TRBD1 or TRBD2 (6 bases each). The CDR3 is 14 amino acids. Trimming pared 1 base from V and 10 bases from J, leaving 14 bases between. From germline, CDR1 is SGHAT and CDR2 FQNNGV. CDR3 in amino acids: CASSLVEGGTEQFF. The CDR3 region has the DNA TGTGCCAGCAGCTTAGTGGAGGGGGGAACAGAGCAGTTCTTC.

The chain joins TRBV28 to TRBJ2-2; the match to TRBD1 covers 7 bases. This CDR3 has 16 residues. CDR1 MDHEN and CDR2 SYDVKM come from the germline V gene. Trimming removed 8 bases from V and 3 bases from J; junction bases left unmatched: 12. The CDR3 region is CASLFRGQGDTGELFF. CDR3 nucleotides: TGTGCCAGCTTATTCAGGGGCCAGGGGGACACCGGGGAGCTGTTTTTT.

This clonotype was observed many times. This rearrangement joins TRBV6-2 or TRBV6-3 to TRBJ2-3, with TRBD2 matching over 9 bases. There are 17 residues in the CDR3. The ends lost 2 bases at V and 6 bases at J; junction bases unmatched: 12. Germline V CDR1 and CDR2: MNHEY, SVGEGT. CDR3 in amino acids: CASSYGGSGGLSDTQYF. The CDR3 bases are TGTGCCAGCAGTTACGGTGGTAGCGGGGGCCTCAGCGATACGCAGTATTTT.

This chain links TRBV19 with TRBJ1-5; 7 bases align to TRBD1. V lost 7 bases and J lost 0; bases outside the gene matches: 12. The CDR3 spans 17 residues. The germline gives CDR1 LNHDA, CDR2 SQIVND (reference sequence). The CDR3 sequence is CASTPLRQGGSNQPQHF. The DNA for the CDR3 is TGTGCCAGTACCCCCCTGAGGCAGGGGGGTAGCAATCAGCCCCAGCATTTT.

The genes are TRBV12-3 or TRBV12-4 and TRBJ2-7; the D is unclear. V lost 1 base to trimming and J lost 5 bases, with 9 bases between them. The CDR3 has 13 residues. The CDR3 DNA reads TGTGCCAGCAGTTTAGTTGGTTTCCACGAGCAGTACTTC. Residues: CASSLVGFHEQYF.

The table lists this clonotype with a few counts. The chain combines TRBV5-1 with TRBJ1-1; D may be TRBD1 (5 bases). The V end was cut by 4 bases, the J end by 1 base, with 11 bases between. The CDR3 contains 14 residues. Germline lookup yields CDR1 SGHRS and CDR2 YFSETQ. CDR3 protein: CASSPITGNTEAFF. The CDR3 DNA is TGCGCCAGCAGCCCTATAACAGGGAACACTGAAGCTTTCTTT.

This clonotype was found a few times. The V call is TRBV12-3 or TRBV12-4, the J call TRBJ2-1; D tentatively fits TRBD1 or TRBD2 (5 bases each). The CDR3 runs 15 residues. V lost 3 bases to trimming and J lost 2 bases, with 11 bases between them. The CDR3 DNA follows: TGTGCCAGCAGTTTGCACGGGGCAACCTACAATGAGCAGTTCTTC. This gives the protein CASSLHGATYNEQFF.

V and J are TRBV27 and TRBJ2-3; D is possibly TRBD2 (6 bases). Germline CDR1 and CDR2: MNHEY and SMNVEV (reference sequence). V lost 3 bases and J 1 base, leaving 17 bases between the germline ends. The CDR3 length is 17 residues. CDR3: CASSFLPGGSGTDTQYF. The CDR3 DNA reads as TGTGCCAGCAGTTTCCTCCCCGGGGGTAGCGGCACAGATACGCAGTATTTT.

Turning to this clonotype: A much larger clone is a single base away; this may be a read error. V usage is TRBV12-3 or TRBV12-4 and J usage is TRBJ1-3; D call uncertain. CDR3 length: 16 amino acids. Trimming took 8 bases from V and 5 from J, leaving 22 bases between them. The CDR3 reads CASVISNSRFRNTIYF. CDR3 nucleotide sequence: TGTGCCAGCGTAATAAGCAATTCGAGATTTCGAAACACCATATATTTT.

This clonotype appeared a few times. The gene calls are TRBV5-1 and TRBJ2-6, with TRBD1 matching 9 bases. CDR3 length: 18 residues. Looked up from germline, CDR1 is SGHRS and CDR2 is YFSETQ. The ends lost 0 bases at V and 0 bases at J; junction bases unmatched: 4. CDR3 in amino acids: CASSLGTGVRSGANVLTF. In nucleotides, the CDR3 is TGCGCCAGCAGCTTGGGGACAGGGGTCCGCTCTGGGGCCAACGTCCTGACTTTC. The entire variable domain, with the rest obtained from reference TRBV5-1 and TRBJ2-6, is as follows: KAGVTQTPRYLIKTRGQQVTLSCSPISGHRSVSWYQQTPGQGLQFLFEYFSETQRNKGNFPGRFSGRQFSNSRSEMNVSTLELGDSALYLCASSLGTGVRSGANVLTFGAGSRLTVL.